Below are 30 T cell receptor beta chains sequenced from a single sample in a study of blood T cell repertoires in COVID-19. The assay was immunoSEQ multiplex PCR, and TCRdb's table has in-frame clones only and misses some. The table includes about 140,000 clones, just under 80% detected once. Sample: peripheral blood. The receptors were gathered from a woman aged 55 to 70 with acute or convalescent COVID-19.

The chain has TRBV18 and TRBJ1-1, with 9 bases lining up with TRBD1. V lost 5 bases to trimming and J lost 11 bases; unmatched junction nucleotides: 9. This CDR3 spans 13 amino acids. Germline CDR1 reads KGHSH; CDR2 reads LQKENI. Here the CDR3 reads CASSAPGQGNAFF. CDR3 nucleotides: TGTGCCAGCTCAGCGCCGGGACAGGGAAATGCTTTCTTT.

The V gene is TRBV2, the J gene TRBJ2-1, with TRBD2 identical over 10 bases. From germline, CDR1 is SNHLY and CDR2 FYNNEI. V dropped 3 bases and J dropped 5; count of bases not matched to a gene: 10. CDR3 size: 17 residues. CDR3 DNA: TGTGCCAGCAGTGACAGTGCGCGACTAGCGGGCAACAATGAGCAGTTCTTC. It translates to CASSDSARLAGNNEQFF.

The genes are TRBV6-5 and TRBJ2-7; 7 bases line up with TRBD2. Germline assignment: CDR1 MNHEY and CDR2 SVGAGI. The CDR3 sequence is 14 residues long. V gave up 8 bases and J gave up 6 bases; unmatched junction bases: 13. This CDR3 reads CASWVGGSSVEQYF. The CDR3 coding sequence is TGTGCCAGCTGGGTGGGCGGGAGTTCGGTCGAGCAGTACTTC.

The chain employs TRBV24-1 and TRBJ2-1, with a possible D match to TRBD2 (5 bases). Germline V gene sequence: CDR1 KGHDR, CDR2 SFDVKD. CDR3 length: 14 amino acids. V was cut by 1 base and J by 11 bases, with 14 bases left in between. CDR3 nucleotides: TGTGCCACCAGTGATTTAGACGAGGGTAGAAAGCAGTTCTTC. It codes for CATSDLDEGRKQFF.

This rearrangement joins TRBV6-5 to TRBJ2-7; D is perhaps TRBD2 (7 bases). The germline V and J ends were trimmed by 5 bases and 6 bases, with 17 bases remaining between them. The CDR3 spans 14 residues. The germline V gene encodes CDR1 MNHEY and CDR2 SVGAGI. CDR3 in amino acids: CASSRGASRLEQYF. CDR3 nucleotide sequence: TGTGCCAGCAGTCGGGGGGCTAGTAGGCTCGAGCAGTACTTC.

The gene calls are TRBV6-2 or TRBV6-3 and TRBJ2-7; 8 bases fit TRBD2. This CDR3 has 16 residues. Per the germline V gene, CDR1 is MNHEY and CDR2 is SVGEGT. V was pared by 4 bases and J by 4 bases, with 12 bases of the junction left unmatched. The CDR3 loop reads CASSSLGREVLYEQYF. The CDR3 region has the DNA TGTGCCAGCAGTTCCTTAGGGCGGGAGGTATTATACGAGCAGTACTTC.

Worth noting for this clone: Other DNA sequences in the sample encode the same CDR3. This chain joins TRBV3-1 (or the pseudogene TRBV3-2) and TRBJ1-5; TRBD1 matches 9 bases. The length of the CDR3 is 14 residues. The germline V gene has CDR1 LGHDT and CDR2 YNNKEL (reference sequence). V shed 4 bases, J shed 4 bases, and the junction held 2 bases outside the gene matches. CDR3: CASSPGTGNQPQHF. The CDR3 coding sequence is TGTGCCAGCAGCCCCGGGACAGGGAATCAGCCCCAGCATTTT.

The chain couples TRBV19 to TRBJ2-7; 13 nucleotides match TRBD2. Germline V lookup: CDR1 LNHDA, CDR2 SQIVND (reference sequence). CDR3 size: 17 residues. V dropped 5 bases and J dropped 3; count of bases not matched to a gene: 10. The CDR3 DNA follows: TGTGCCAGTAGTTCACTAGCGGGAGGGCCTCATGACTACGAGCAGTACTTC. Amino acid sequence: CASSSLAGGPHDYEQYF.

The chain has TRBV2 and TRBJ2-7; 9 bases align to TRBD2. V dropped 4 bases and J dropped 2; count of bases not matched to a gene: 18. Per germline, CDR1 SNHLY and CDR2 FYNNEI. The CDR3 runs to 19 residues. The CDR3 here is CASSVPLFLAGVGPYEQYF. For the CDR3, the DNA is TGTGCCAGCAGTGTCCCCCTTTTTTTAGCGGGAGTAGGTCCCTACGAGCAGTACTTC. Full variable domain (remainder filled in from reference TRBV2 and TRBJ2-7): EPEVTQTPSHQVTQMGQEVILRCVPISNHLYFYWYRQILGQKVEFLVSFYNNEISEKSEIFDDQFSVERPDGSNFTLKIRSTKLEDSAMYFCASSVPLFLAGVGPYEQYFGPGTRLTVT.

The rearrangement uses TRBV7-6 and TRBJ2-1; the D gene is possibly TRBD2 (6 bases). Germline V gives CDR1 SGHVS, CDR2 FNYEAQ. The CDR3 covers 15 residues. The V gene lost 5 bases and the J gene lost 4 bases, with 15 bases spanning the gap. This CDR3 reads CASSGSRGAYNEQFF. The CDR3 DNA follows: TGTGCCAGCAGCGGTTCGCGGGGCGCGTACAATGAGCAGTTCTTC. The full variable domain, with the rest looked up from reference TRBV7-6 and TRBJ2-1, is GAGVSQSPRYKVTKRGQDVALRCDPISGHVSLYWYRQALGQGPEFLTYFNYEAQQDKSGLPNDRFSAERPEGSISTLTIQRTEQRDSAMYRCASSGSRGAYNEQFFGPGTRLTVL.

The chain is built from TRBV30 and TRBJ1-2; D gene ambiguous. The length of the CDR3 is 14 residues. Germline CDR1 reads GTSNPN; CDR2 reads SVGIG (reference sequence). V lost 0 bases and J lost 1, with 9 bases in between. CDR3 in amino acids: CAWSVRRINYGYTF. In nucleotides, the CDR3 is TGTGCCTGGAGTGTAAGGAGAATTAACTATGGCTACACCTTC.

The chain uses TRBV6-6 and TRBJ1-6; 11 nucleotides agree with TRBD1. CDR1 and CDR2 (germline): MNHNY, SVGAGI (reference sequence). V shed 4 bases, J shed 2 bases, and the junction held 1 base outside the gene matches. The CDR3 extends over 16 amino acids. The CDR3 DNA reads TGTGCCAGCAGTTCGGGACAGGGGGCCTATAATTCACCCCTCCACTTT. This translates into CASSSGQGAYNSPLHF.

The rearrangement links TRBV7-3 to TRBJ2-1; 9 nucleotides match TRBD2. Germline CDR1 is SGHTA and CDR2 is FQGTGA. CDR3 length: 13 residues. The junction had 4 bases not matched to a gene; V was cut back by 4 bases and J by 9 bases. The CDR3 DNA reads TGTGCCAGCAGCTGGGGACTAGCTAGTGAGCAGTTCTTC. It encodes CASSWGLASEQFF.

This clone was recorded only once. The rearrangement uses TRBV10-3 and TRBJ1-5; TRBD1 matches at 7 bases. The J segment lost 2 bases and the V segment lost 3 bases, leaving 4 bases of the junction unmatched. The CDR3 covers 15 residues. Looked up from germline, CDR1 is ENHRY and CDR2 is SYGVKD. The DNA of the CDR3 is TGTGCCATCAGTGATGGTGACAGGGGCAATCAGCCCCAGCATTTT. Its translation is CAISDGDRGNQPQHF.

The CDR3 protein is CASSERQISNQPQHF. The CDR3 DNA is TGTGCCAGCAGTGAAAGACAGATTAGCAATCAGCCCCAGCATTTT. The rearrangement joins TRBV6-1 to TRBJ1-5; D perhaps matches TRBD1 (5 bases). The CDR3 runs 15 residues. Germline V lookup: CDR1 MNHNS, CDR2 SASEGT. V lost 2 bases, J lost 0 bases, and 8 bases lay in between.

The rearrangement joins TRBV10-3 to TRBJ2-1, with 7 bases matching TRBD1. V shed 6 bases and J 8 bases; nucleotides not matched to a gene: 7. In germline, CDR1 is ENHRY, CDR2 SYGVKD. The CDR3 covers 13 residues. CDR3 DNA: TGTGCCATCAGGCAGGGGGATGGACATGAGCAGTTCTTC. Amino acid sequence: CAIRQGDGHEQFF.

This clone was seen a few times. The chain employs TRBV6-5 and TRBJ2-7; 9 bases map to TRBD2. Germline-derived CDR1 and CDR2 are MNHEY and SVGAGI. V gave up 8 bases and J gave up 4 bases; unmatched junction bases: 12. CDR3 length: 15 residues. The CDR3 nucleotides read TGTGCCAGCGGCGGAAGGAATAGCGGGAGATACGAGCAGTACTTC. Amino acid sequence: CASGGRNSGRYEQYF.

This clone was seen just once. The chain couples TRBV4-1 to TRBJ2-7, with 11 bases matching TRBD2. The CDR3 extends over 17 amino acids. The trim removed 1 base at V and 3 bases at J, leaving 8 bases unmatched. The V gene's germline CDR1 is MGHRA and CDR2 YSYEKL. The CDR3 DNA follows: TGCGCCAGCAGCCAAGGACTAGCGGGATCTCCCTACTACGAGCAGTACTTC. Protein product: CASSQGLAGSPYYEQYF.

The chain carries TRBV5-1 and TRBJ2-2, with 9 nucleotides matching TRBD2. The germline CDR1 and CDR2 sequences are SGHRS and YFSETQ. This CDR3 is 16 amino acids long. J lost 2 bases, V lost 2 bases, and 4 bases had no gene match. For the CDR3, the DNA is TGCGCCAGCAGCTTTCTAGCGGGATTTAACACCGGGGAGCTGTTTTTT. Its protein is CASSFLAGFNTGELFF.

This clone was found a few times. J is TRBJ2-4 and V is TRBV2; tentatively, D is TRBD1 (8 bases). CDR3 length: 14 amino acids. Between the trimmed V and J ends, which lost 5 bases and 5 bases, there was a span of 13 bases. Germline CDR1 SNHLY, CDR2 FYNNEI. The CDR3 DNA sequence: TGTGCCAGCAGTTCAACAGGGGGGGAAAACATTCAGTACTTC. It is translated as CASSSTGGENIQYF.

This clone has only one observation. The chain has TRBV12-3 or TRBV12-4 and TRBJ1-1; D ambiguous. Trimming removed 1 base at V and 10 bases at J, with 13 bases between. The CDR3 spans 13 residues. The CDR3 bases are TGTGCCAGCAGTTTAGGACAAGGCCCTACAGCTTTCTTT. Protein: CASSLGQGPTAFF.

V is TRBV3-1 (or the pseudogene TRBV3-2) and J is TRBJ2-5, with no clear D. V was pared by 1 base and J by 4 bases, with 7 bases between. Per germline, CDR1 LGHDT and CDR2 YNNKEL (reference sequence). CDR3 length: 13 amino acids. DNA of the CDR3: TGTGCCAGCAGCCAAGTTTCTACAGAGACCCAGTACTTC. It is translated as CASSQVSTETQYF.

This sequence joins TRBV28 and TRBJ2-3, with TRBD1 identical over 7 bases. There are 14 residues in the CDR3. Germline V lookup: CDR1 MDHEN, CDR2 SYDVKM. Germline trimming cut 11 bases from V and 3 bases from J; bases unmatched to any gene: 11. As DNA, the CDR3 is TGTGCCTCTAAGAAACGACAGGGAACAGATACGCAGTATTTT. Its protein is CASKKRQGTDTQYF.

The V gene is TRBV7-9, the J gene TRBJ2-7, with D possibly matching TRBD1 (5 bases). This CDR3 has 14 amino acids. V was shortened by 4 bases and J by 3 bases, with 13 bases between the two germline ends. Per germline, CDR1 SEHNR and CDR2 FQNEAQ (reference sequence). The DNA of the CDR3 is TGTGCCAGCAGCTACGCAGGGTGGGGCTACGAGCAGTACTTC. Encoded protein: CASSYAGWGYEQYF.

This rearrangement joins TRBV27 to TRBJ2-2; D is ambiguous. The CDR3 is 12 amino acids. Trimming shortened V by 1 base and J by 6 bases, and 3 bases separated the two germline ends. Germline V gene data show CDR1 as MNHEY and CDR2 as SMNVEV (reference sequence). The CDR3 loop reads CASSLLSGELFF. The DNA for the CDR3 is TGTGCCAGCAGTTTATTATCCGGGGAGCTGTTTTTT.

The rearrangement links TRBV29-1 to TRBJ2-1; 7 bases are shared with TRBD2. V trimming: 7 bases; J trimming: 3 bases; junction bases outside the gene matches: 12. The V gene's germline CDR1 is SQVTM and CDR2 ANQGSEA. The CDR3 covers 15 residues. CDR3 sequence: CSAPGSSGIYNEQFF. The CDR3 DNA reads TGCAGCGCTCCGGGGAGCAGCGGGATCTACAATGAGCAGTTCTTC.

This clone was seen more than once but under ten times. The J gene is TRBJ2-6, the V gene TRBV5-1; the match to TRBD1 covers 8 bases. The trim removed 3 bases at V and 0 bases at J, leaving 8 bases unmatched. Germline V gene data show CDR1 as SGHRS and CDR2 as YFSETQ. The CDR3 spans 18 residues. The CDR3: CASSWTGSINSGANVLTF. The CDR3 region has the DNA TGCGCCAGCAGCTGGACAGGGTCCATCAACTCTGGGGCCAACGTCCTGACTTTC.

This clone was detected only a few times. This chain connects TRBV15 to TRBJ2-1; 8 bases map to TRBD2. The length of the CDR3 is 13 residues. Germline CDR1 LNHNV, CDR2 YYDKDF (reference sequence). Trimming took 3 bases from V and 12 from J; bases not matched to a gene: 7. CDR3 loop: CATSSSSGSGQFF. In DNA, the CDR3 is TGTGCCACCAGCAGTTCGAGCGGGAGCGGGCAGTTCTTC. The full variable domain, rest sourced from reference TRBV15 and TRBJ2-1, is DAMVIQNPRYQVTQFGKPVTLSCSQTLNHNVMYWYQQKSSQAPKLLFHYYDKDFNNEADTPDNFQSRRPNTSFCFLDIRSPGLGDTAMYLCATSSSSGSGQFFGPGTRLTVL.

The CDR3 is CASSKKSPTSSGRAINEQFF. CDR3 sequence (DNA): TGTGCCAGCAGCAAAAAAAGCCCTACCTCGAGCGGGAGGGCCATCAATGAGCAGTTCTTC. This chain joins TRBV21-1 and TRBJ2-1; the table's D call, TRBD2, was not checked against the DNA. TRBV21-1 is a known pseudogene. CDR3 length: 20 residues.

The chain joins TRBV28 to TRBJ1-2; 10 positions match TRBD1. Germline lookup yields CDR1 MDHEN and CDR2 SYDVKM. The CDR3 has 16 amino acids. Losses at the gene ends were 3 bases for V and 5 bases for J; bases not matched to a gene: 9. The CDR3 DNA reads as TGTGCCAGCAGTTTGGTTCGGACAGGGGGGGGATATGGCTACACCTTC. Protein: CASSLVRTGGGYGYTF.